This T cell receptor beta chain was sequenced in a study of shared clonotypes between healthy human individuals. As for the study in general: Samples came from a couple of female and a few male donors aged 18 to 49. Regarding the study as a whole: Larger estimated richness was generally seen in naive subsets than in memory subsets. The genetic and exposure-history diversity represented was limited by few donors.

Authors' data handling: Junction-only sequences produced by ImmunoSEQ had no quality scores, so filtering differed. This table comes from immunoSEQ multiplex PCR, and its TCRdb copy is limited to in-frame clones, with some not included. V and J calls and clone size are those listed in that table; D and trimming were worked out from the DNA. The sample lists a few hundred thousand clones, 97% seen once, with 0.055% to 0.07% in the top ten. V was trimmed by 5 bases and J by 0 bases, leaving 8 bases between them. Germline V gene sequence: CDR1 SGHDT, CDR2 YYEEEE. This CDR3 region has 13 residues. For this clone: Its antigen is as yet unknown.

The source of this sequence is a woman in her 30s in good health. The chain carries TRBV5-6 and TRBJ1-2, with D hard to call. The sample taken for sequencing was naive CD4+ T cells sorted from blood. Indicated subset: CD45RA+ positively selected. The CDR3 spells CASRSWANYGYTF. In DNA form, the CDR3 reads TGTGCCAGCAGATCTTGGGCTAACTATGGCTACACCTTC.